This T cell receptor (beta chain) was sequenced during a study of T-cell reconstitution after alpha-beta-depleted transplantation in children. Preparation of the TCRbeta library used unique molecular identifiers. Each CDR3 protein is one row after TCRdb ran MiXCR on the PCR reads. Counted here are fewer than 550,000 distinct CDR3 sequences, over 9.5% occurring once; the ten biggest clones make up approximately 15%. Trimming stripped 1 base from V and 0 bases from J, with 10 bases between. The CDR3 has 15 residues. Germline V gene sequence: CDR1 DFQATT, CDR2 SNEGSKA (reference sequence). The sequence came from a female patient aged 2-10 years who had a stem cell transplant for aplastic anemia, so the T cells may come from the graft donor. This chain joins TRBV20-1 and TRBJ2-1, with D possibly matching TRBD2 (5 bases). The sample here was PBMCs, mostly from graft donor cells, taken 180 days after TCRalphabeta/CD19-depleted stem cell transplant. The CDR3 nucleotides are TGCAGTGCTAGAGGGGAAGGGAGCTCCTACAATGAGCAGTTCTTC. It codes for CSARGEGSSYNEQFF.